This T cell receptor beta chain was sequenced in a study of blood T cell repertoires in COVID-19 (dated by TCRdb to the early 2020s). In terms of the full investigation: Recovered participants in ImmuneRACE Cohort 3 were defined by two consecutive negative NP/OP PCR tests, clearance by a healthcare professional, or resolution of symptoms. Collaborator samples came from the United States, Italy and Spain and covered acute and convalescent phases of COVID-19. The material from the prospective study consisted of cDNA or gDNA derived from T cells, B-cell-depleted T cells, or PBMCs. Deeply sampled blood TCRbeta repertoires from subjects exposed to, actively infected with, or recovered from COVID-19 were included in the dataset. A freely available public database, intended as a resource for researchers studying the immune response to SARS-CoV-2, is where the repertoires were released. Samples came from the ongoing ImmuneRACE study (first 160 participants) plus 1,254 subjects from 6 global collaborators. Nearly every sample came with metadata listing a de-identified subject ID, COVID-19 status, age in years and sex. Where HLA class I and class II types were available, the types were taken from metadata supplied by the sample provider, not from assay-based typing. Paper-wide results and their limitations: Clinical and demographic metadata were provided uncurated, with the amount varying by source and participant.

As regards this clone: There is no known antigen for this receptor. There are no base qualities to consult, and no much larger clone falls within one base.

TCRbeta CDR3 regions were amplified from genomic DNA using the immunoSEQ Assay, a bias-controlled multiplex PCR. In the original analysis: Nucleated cell counts per sample were estimated from amplification of reference gene primers within the assay. To quantify the absolute abundance of each unique TCRbeta CDR3 rearrangement, sequence reads were collapsed and filtered. For each sample, productive Simpson clonality was calculated as the square root of Simpson's diversity index across productive rearrangements. The table was pulled from immuneACCESS by TCRdb, which kept in-frame rearrangements only. Such tables lose some clones; where checked, under half of the loss comes from unresolved V genes, and the rest has no known cause. V and J calls and clone size are copied from that table; D and trimming were computed from the DNA. The sample table holds hundreds of thousands of clones, of which around 89% were seen once. In total, the top ten clones hold over 2% of the sample.

The cysteine opens and the phenylalanine closes a CDR3 of 13 amino acids. The retained sequence is limited to the CDR3, 39 bases, with the frame set at the first base. V is trimmed back by 5 bases and J by 9 bases, and the junction contains 8 bases that no gene match accounts for. CDR1 is given as SGHRS and CDR2 as YFSETQ, both from the germline V gene. In the prospective study, participants were about 18 to 95 years old, resided in around 25 geographic areas of the United States, and were enrolled through a virtual design. In the prospective study, participants were assigned to cohorts based on the clinical history participants reported in a screening survey and a study questionnaire. In the prospective study, mobile phlebotomists collected whole blood, serum and a nasopharyngeal or oropharyngeal swab from each participant. Prospective study participants could optionally give additional blood draws and questionnaires over an approximately 2-month period. Before DNA extraction, prospective study blood samples were shipped either frozen or at room temperature.

The rearrangement combines TRBV5-1 with TRBJ2-1; the junction holds 7 bases that match TRBD2. Material: PBMCs or T cells enriched from blood (not recorded which). The TCR originated in a woman aged 60-70 years in a cohort exposed to, infected with or recovered from COVID-19 (not recorded which). The encoded CDR3 is CASRRAGYGEQFF. The DNA reads as follows: TGCGCCAGCAGGCGAGCGGGGTACGGTGAGCAGTTCTTC.